This is a list of T cell receptor beta chains from one sample in a study of cytomegalovirus exposure and HLA in healthy donors. Sequencing used immunoSEQ multiplex PCR; TCRdb keeps in-frame clones, though not all of them. This sample lists around 65,000 clones; its ten largest clones have roughly 15%. Sequences were obtained from PBMCs. These receptors were obtained from a boy under 18 in good health and CMV-seronegative. Each CDR3 is given with its conserved first and last residue. Each record gives: D gene, CDR3 length, V gene, J gene, clone size, CDR3 DNA, CDR3 protein. A D gene is named only where the DNA matches it firmly. Some rows mark clone size as missing; the rest say once, few, many or name a class of expanded clone.

-	13	TRBV19	TRBJ2-7	-	TGTGCCAGTAGTATTAGCGGCACCTACGAGCAGTACTTC	CASSISGTYEQYF
-	13	TRBV6-5	TRBJ1-1	-	TGTGCCAGCAGACGGTCTAAGGGGACTGAAGCTTTCTTT	CASRRSKGTEAFF
TRBD1	15	TRBV11-3	TRBJ2-7	-	TGTGCCAGCAGCCCCACAGGGGCCTCCTCCTACGAGCAGTACTTC	CASSPTGASSYEQYF
TRBD1	15	TRBV19	TRBJ1-5	-	TGTGCCAGTAGTTCTGACAGGGCCTCTTATCAGCCCCAGCATTTT	CASSSDRASYQPQHF
-	13	TRBV14	TRBJ1-1	-	TGTGCCAGCAGCCAAGACTGGAACACTGAAGCTTTCTTT	CASSQDWNTEAFF
-	16	TRBV7-6	TRBJ2-2	-	TGTGCCAGCAGCTTAGCGCCAAGCGGAAACACCGGGGAGCTGTTTTTT	CASSLAPSGNTGELFF
TRBD1	15	TRBV11-2	TRBJ2-7	-	TGTGCCAGCAGCTTCGGTGGACAGGGGGCGACCGAGCAGTACTTC	CASSFGGQGATEQYF
TRBD1	16	TRBV15	TRBJ1-1	-	TGTGCCACCAGCAGCTCGTACCTGACAGGGGACACTGAAGCTTTCTTT	CATSSSYLTGDTEAFF
-	14	TRBV6-5	TRBJ2-7	-	TGTGCCAGCACCCCGACAGGTGGTGGCGACGAGCAGTACTTC	CASTPTGGGDEQYF
TRBD1	14	TRBV15	TRBJ1-1	-	TGTGCCACCAGGGGGACAGACTTGAACACTGAAGCTTTCTTT	CATRGTDLNTEAFF
-	12	TRBV21-1	TRBJ1-2	-	TGTGCCAGCAGCAAAGTCCGTCATGGCTACACCTTC	CASSKVRHGYTF
TRBD1	16	TRBV7-2	TRBJ2-5	-	TGTGCCAGCAGCCGGGGGACAGGGGGGTTAGGAGAGACCCAGTACTTC	CASSRGTGGLGETQYF
TRBD2	18	TRBV4-2	TRBJ2-1	-	TGTGCCAGCAGCCAAGGGGTGCTAGCGGGGGGGCCCTACAATGAGCAGTTCTTC	CASSQGVLAGGPYNEQFF
TRBD1	14	TRBV6-1	TRBJ2-7	-	TGTGCCAGCAGTAGCCGGGACAGTTCCTACGAGCAGTACTTC	CASSSRDSSYEQYF
TRBD1	16	TRBV19	TRBJ1-2	-	TGTGCCAGTAGTATACTTTCACACACAGGGGGAGATGGCTACACCTTC	CASSILSHTGGDGYTF
TRBD1	13	TRBV10-3	TRBJ1-2	-	TGTGCCATCACGCGAGGGGGCGGCGATGGCTACACCTTC	CAITRGGGDGYTF
-	14	TRBV9	TRBJ1-2	-	TGTGCCAGCACCTCGGGTCTCTCGGCCTATGGCTACACCTTC	CASTSGLSAYGYTF
-	13	TRBV10-1	TRBJ1-1	-	TGCGCCAGCAGTGAGGCGGAGTACACTGAAGCTTTCTTT	CASSEAEYTEAFF
TRBD1	14	TRBV11-1	TRBJ2-7	-	TGTGCCAGCAGCACCTCGACAGGGATCTACGAGCAGTACTTC	CASSTSTGIYEQYF
-	15	TRBV25-1	TRBJ2-7	-	TGTGCCAGGAACAACAGGGTTAGGTACGCCTACGAGCAGTACTTC	CARNNRVRYAYEQYF
-	14	TRBV5-5	TRBJ2-7	-	TGTGCCAGCACCCAGTCCAGTGGGGCTCGCGAGCAGTACTTC	CASTQSSGAREQYF
TRBD1	13	TRBV5-6	TRBJ2-7	medium-sized	TGTGCCAGCAGCCTACCGACAGGGGCCGAGCAGTACTTC	CASSLPTGAEQYF
TRBD1	17	TRBV5-1	TRBJ1-2	-	TGCGCCAGCAGCTTGGCCCCCGGGCAGGGGGCGAGCTATGGCTACACCTTC	CASSLAPGQGASYGYTF
-	13	TRBV5-1	TRBJ2-7	-	TGCGCCAGCAGCTTGGGACAGGTCTACGAGCAGTACTTC	CASSLGQVYEQYF
-	14	TRBV7-8	TRBJ1-2	-	TGTGCCAGCAGCGGAATGGAGGGCTACTATGGCTACACCTTC	CASSGMEGYYGYTF
-	16	TRBV27	TRBJ1-3	-	TGTGCCAGCAGTTCCCTCAGGGGAGTATCGGTAAACACCATATATTTT	CASSSLRGVSVNTIYF
-	11	TRBV20-1	TRBJ2-7	-	TGCAGTGCTACTAGCGCCTACGAGCAGTACTTC	CSATSAYEQYF
-	12	TRBV11-2	TRBJ2-7	-	TGTGCCAGCAGCCGGAGTATTTACGAGCAGTACTTC	CASSRSIYEQYF
-	15	TRBV6-6	TRBJ1-5	-	TGTGCCAGCAGCCCCTCAGGGCTTAGCAATCAGCCCCAGCATTTT	CASSPSGLSNQPQHF
-	15	TRBV4-2	TRBJ2-7	-	TGTGCCAGCAGCCCGACATCAGACAGATCCTACGAGCAGTACTTC	CASSPTSDRSYEQYF
TRBD1	16	TRBV7-2	TRBJ2-5	-	TGTGCCAGCAGCTTACAGCCGGGACAGGGCCAGGAGACCCAGTACTTC	CASSLQPGQGQETQYF
-	18	TRBV15	TRBJ1-5	-	TGTGCCACCAGCAGAGATGAAGGAGGGGCGGAGGGCAATCAGCCCCAGCATTTT	CATSRDEGGAEGNQPQHF
-	13	TRBV6-4	TRBJ2-3	-	TGTGCCAGCAGTGAATATTTCACAGATACGCAGTATTTT	CASSEYFTDTQYF
TRBD1	14	TRBV6-5	TRBJ1-3	-	TGTGCCAGCAGACGACAGGGGCGGTCGGACACCATATATTTT	CASRRQGRSDTIYF
TRBD2	13	TRBV5-4	TRBJ2-7	-	TGTGCCAGTCTAGCGGCCCGGGTGGGGGAGCAGTACTTC	CASLAARVGEQYF
TRBD1	14	TRBV5-1	TRBJ2-7	-	TGCGCCAGCAGATCTGGGACAGGGACCTACGAGCAGTACTTC	CASRSGTGTYEQYF
-	15	TRBV30	TRBJ2-1	-	TGTGCCTGGACGGAGGGGGCGATTGCCTACAATGAGCAGTTCTTC	CAWTEGAIAYNEQFF
-	14	TRBV14	TRBJ1-4	-	TGTGCCAGCAGCCAACTGGGGGGAGGTGAAAAACTGTTTTTT	CASSQLGGGEKLFF
TRBD1	15	TRBV7-2	TRBJ2-3	-	TGTGCCAGCAGCTTAGACAGGGGGAACACAGATACGCAGTATTTT	CASSLDRGNTDTQYF